The next 12 T cell receptor beta chains were all read from a single sample in a study of patients and donors after allogeneic stem cell transplantation. One entry per CDR3 protein results from TCRdb running MiXCR on the RT-PCR reads. There are approximately 88,000 distinct CDR3 sequences in the sample; just under 5% occur only once, and roughly 2.5% lies in the top ten. Sequenced material: blood, either unsorted or a sorted T cell fraction (not recorded which). These receptors were taken from a human donor who was either an allogeneic HSCT recipient or a stem cell or donor lymphocyte infusion donor (not recorded which). It is not recorded whose cells these are; they may come from a transplant donor.

This clonotype has at least ten counts. The V call is TRBV20-1, the J call TRBJ1-1, with a weak D call TRBD1 (6 bases). CDR1 is DFQATT and CDR2 is SNEGSKA in the germline V gene (reference sequence). Trimming shortened V by 4 bases and J by 5 bases, and 17 bases separated the two germline ends. The CDR3 is made up of 14 amino acids. The CDR3 DNA reads TGCAGTGCTAAAAAACGACAGGAGTGGACTGAAGCTTTCTTT. This gives the protein CSAKKRQEWTEAFF.

The V gene is TRBV2, the J gene TRBJ2-1; D uncertain. The CDR3 is made up of 13 amino acids. Germline V CDR1 and CDR2: SNHLY, FYNNEI. Trimming left V 2 bases short and J 6 bases short, with 8 bases between. The CDR3 region is CASSESYTNEQFF. The CDR3 coding sequence is TGTGCCAGCAGTGAATCATACACCAATGAGCAGTTCTTC.

The table lists this clonotype with a few counts. This chain links TRBV27 with TRBJ1-1; the D is unclear. The CDR3 sequence is 13 residues long. CDR1 MNHEY and CDR2 SMNVEV come from the germline V gene (reference sequence). The V and J ends lost 6 bases and 1 base respectively, with 9 bases between them. The CDR3 DNA sequence: TGTGCCAGCAGAAGGACCACGAACACTGAAGCTTTCTTT. Translating it yields CASRRTTNTEAFF.

The rearrangement links TRBV30 to TRBJ2-3, with a weak D call TRBD2 (6 bases). Trimming removed 6 bases from V and 2 bases from J, with 15 bases in between. Germline CDR1 GTSNPN, CDR2 SVGIG (reference sequence). The length of the CDR3 is 14 residues. DNA of the CDR3: TGTGCCTGCCAAAGCGGCGGGATCACAGATACGCAGTATTTT. Amino acid sequence: CACQSGGITDTQYF.

This clonotype was found a few times. The chain couples TRBV28 to TRBJ2-4; 10 bases fit TRBD2. The germline gives CDR1 MDHEN, CDR2 SYDVKM. This CDR3 is 19 amino acids long. J gave up 0 bases and V 5 bases, and 13 bases lay outside the gene matches. The CDR3 nucleotides are TGTGCCAGCAGTACCGTAGGTAGCGGGGGGATCTTAGCCAAAAACATTCAGTACTTC. Translated, it gives CASSTVGSGGILAKNIQYF. The full variable domain, its missing parts supplied by reference TRBV28 and TRBJ2-4, is DVKVTQSSRYLVKRTGEKVFLECVQDMDHENMFWYRQDPGLGLRLIYFSYDVKMKEKGDIPEGYSVSREKKERFSLILESASTNQTSMYLCASSTVGSGGILAKNIQYFGAGTRLSVL.

This clonotype was detected many times. The chain has TRBV3-1 and TRBJ2-7; D might be TRBD2 (5 bases). This CDR3 spans 15 amino acids. Germline CDR1 reads LGHDT; CDR2 reads YNNKEL (reference sequence). V was pared by 1 base and J by 3 bases, with 13 bases between. The CDR3 spells CASSQGWGVDYEQYF. The DNA of the CDR3 is TGTGCCAGCAGCCAAGGTTGGGGAGTTGACTACGAGCAGTACTTC.

The chain is built from TRBV2 and TRBJ2-7; no definite D call. CDR1 is SNHLY and CDR2 is FYNNEI in the germline V gene. The CDR3 extends over 12 amino acids. V dropped 6 bases and J dropped 5 bases, with 11 bases sitting between them. CDR3 loop: CASRESGDEQYF. The CDR3, as DNA: TGTGCCAGCAGGGAGTCAGGAGACGAGCAGTACTTC.

As regards this clonotype: A read error may explain this, as a much larger clone is one base away. This chain joins TRBV19 and TRBJ2-3; perhaps TRBD1 as D (6 bases). CDR1 LNHDA and CDR2 SQIVND come from the germline V gene (reference sequence). The CDR3 has 14 amino acids. CDR3 sequence (DNA): TGTGCCAATAGTACCAACAGGGCCCCAGATACGCAGTATTTT. It translates to CANSTNRAPDTQYF.

This clonotype has only a few counts. The genes are TRBV19 and TRBJ1-1; 9 nucleotides align to TRBD1. J lost 4 bases, V lost 9 bases, and 9 bases had no gene match. The V gene's germline CDR1 is LNHDA and CDR2 SQIVND (reference sequence). The CDR3 spans 14 residues. CDR3 nucleotide sequence: TGTGCCAGCTACGACAGGGGGGTAAGCACTGAAGCTTTCTTT. Translation gives CASYDRGVSTEAFF. The whole variable domain, filled in from reference TRBV19 and TRBJ1-1, reads DGGITQSPKYLFRKEGQNVTLSCEQNLNHDAMYWYRQDPGQGLRLIYYSQIVNDFQKGDIAEGYSVSREKKESFPLTVTSAQKNPTAFYLCASYDRGVSTEAFFGQGTRLTVV.

Of note for this clonotype: This sequence may be a read error, since a much larger clone differs from it by one base. V is TRBV27 and J is TRBJ1-2; no reliable D call. Per germline, CDR1 MNHEY and CDR2 SMNVEV (reference sequence). The CDR3 spans 16 residues. The CDR3 spells CASSFRAAFNVYGCTF. The CDR3, as DNA: TGTGCCAGCAGTTTTCGCGCAGCATTCAATGTCTATGGCTGCACCTTC.

The chain employs TRBV5-1 and TRBJ2-1, with TRBD2 as a possible D gene (5 bases). Between the trimmed V and J ends, which lost 3 bases and 10 bases, there was a span of 17 bases. CDR1 SGHRS and CDR2 YFSETQ come from the germline V gene. The CDR3 runs to 14 residues. The CDR3 spells CASSSVGVRPEQFF. The DNA for the CDR3 is TGCGCCAGCAGCTCGGTGGGAGTTCGGCCGGAGCAGTTCTTC.

The sample holds many counts of this clonotype. This sequence joins TRBV3-1 and TRBJ2-2; 13 bases match TRBD2. This CDR3 comprises 17 residues. Germline V gene sequence: CDR1 LGHDT, CDR2 YNNKEL (reference sequence). V dropped 3 bases and J dropped 4; count of bases not matched to a gene: 5. CDR3 in amino acids: CASSQGGLAGTTGELFF. As DNA, the CDR3 is TGTGCCAGCAGCCAGGGGGGACTAGCGGGAACCACCGGGGAGCTGTTTTTT.